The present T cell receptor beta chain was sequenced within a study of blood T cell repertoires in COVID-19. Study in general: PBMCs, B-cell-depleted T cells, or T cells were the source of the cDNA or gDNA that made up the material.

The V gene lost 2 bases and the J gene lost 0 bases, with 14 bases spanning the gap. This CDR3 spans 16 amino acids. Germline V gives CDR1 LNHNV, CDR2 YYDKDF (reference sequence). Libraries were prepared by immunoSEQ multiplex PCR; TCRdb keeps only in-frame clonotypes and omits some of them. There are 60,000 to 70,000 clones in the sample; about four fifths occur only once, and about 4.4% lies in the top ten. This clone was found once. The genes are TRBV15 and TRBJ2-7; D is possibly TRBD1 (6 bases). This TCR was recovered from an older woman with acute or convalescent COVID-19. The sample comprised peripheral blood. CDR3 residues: CATSRPDRLSSYEQYF. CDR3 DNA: TGTGCCACCAGCAGACCGGACAGACTCAGCTCCTACGAGCAGTACTTC.